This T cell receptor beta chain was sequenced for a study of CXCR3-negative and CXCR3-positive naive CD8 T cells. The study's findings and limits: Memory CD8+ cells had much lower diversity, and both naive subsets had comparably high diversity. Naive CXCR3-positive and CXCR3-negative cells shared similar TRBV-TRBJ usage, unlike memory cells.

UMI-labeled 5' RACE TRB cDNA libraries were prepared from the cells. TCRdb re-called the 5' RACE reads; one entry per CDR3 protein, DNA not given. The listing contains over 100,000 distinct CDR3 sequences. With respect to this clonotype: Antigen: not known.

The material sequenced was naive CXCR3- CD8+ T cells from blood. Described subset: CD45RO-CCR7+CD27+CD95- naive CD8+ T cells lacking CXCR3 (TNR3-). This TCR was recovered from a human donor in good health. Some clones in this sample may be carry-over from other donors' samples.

Here the CDR3 reads CASSVGNTGELFF. This chain links TRBV9 with TRBJ2-2. Germline V gene sequence: CDR1 SGDLS, CDR2 YYNGEE. The CDR3 sequence is 13 residues long.